This T cell receptor (beta chain) was retrieved from a study of long-term antiretroviral therapy in people with HIV (dated 2022 in TCRdb). With regard to the full study: The earliest samples were collected about a decade before the 2015 WHO recommendation for immediate ART, when ART was typically delayed until CD4 counts fell. This retrospective serial study examined whether starting ART and sustained HIV suppression were associated with changes in the composition and diversity of the TRB repertoire in peripheral blood. The cohort contributed over 150 cryopreserved PBMC samples from about 30 adults with confirmed HIV infection, collected serially over a mean of 6 years (range 1-12). Among the roughly 30 participants with HIV, fewer than twelve were female. No cross-contamination during QIAcube processing turned up in test extractions that ran a monoclonal T-cell line alongside 25 to 35 polyclonal samples.

To be included, a participant needed at least one PBMC sample from before ART initiation plus at least two post-ART samples. Treatment was received in the United States of America by all participants with HIV. Before DNA extraction, cryopreserved samples containing about 1-11 million PBMC were thawed and washed. At the time of the earliest PBMC sample, participants with HIV were aged between about 23 and 54 years. Per participant, PBMC samples came from 1-4 timepoints prior to ART initiation and 2-8 timepoints following ART initiation, for a median of 7 samples. For every participant, serial HIV viral load, CD4+ T-cell count, ART history and demographic data were obtained. A Qiagen kit on a QIAcube was used to extract genomic DNA from unsorted PBMC, with samples processed in batches of 12. Overall study outcomes, separate from this receptor: Compared with controls, HIV repertoires had narrower CDR3 length ranges, and the network structure pointed to an antigen-experienced repertoire that shifted only slightly toward naive after ART. Inferences about post-ART repertoire changes were limited because no data were available on ART adherence, viral resistance or therapy changes. At every time point, the repertoire was dominated by expanded TRB clones first identified before ART initiation, although this dominance fluctuated and, in many PLHIV, declined after ART. The samples were dated from the mid-2000s to the late 2010s, and the ART regimens that were used may be less effective than current ART regimens. Since PBMC availability was limited, sequencing covered only the TCR beta chain, with no alpha chain pairing. Starting ART was linked to a significant rise in TRB diversity, yet even with long-term ART the diversity remained significantly lower than in transplant donor controls. Because cell numbers in pre-ART samples were limited, unsorted PBMC were profiled instead of sorted CD4+ and CD8+ T cells.

This clone was found a few times. Its recognized antigen is unknown. Base-call qualities are not available, and no considerably larger clone is one nucleotide away. The immunoSEQ hsTCRB v3.0 assay was used at survey level resolution to sequence the TRB variable region. TRB sequencing targeted a depth of about 40,000-50,000 T-cell genomes per sample. An Illumina MiSeq with a v3 150-cycle kit was used to sequence the pooled TRB libraries. The paper's processing steps were these. Repertoire analysis was run in R within a reproducible Nextflow workflow that covered QC, data transformation and analysis. LymphoSeq2, an R package for exploring AIRR-Seq data, was used to implement the custom analyses. Several samples that yielded fewer than 5000 total TRB sequences were excluded, so that around 190 HIV repertoires were analyzed. Among the approximately 180 retained HIV repertoires, some 60 were collected before ART initiation and about 130 were collected after ART initiation. Repertoires were downsampled to 5000 TRB nucleotide sequences, and summary statistics were averaged over 100 downsampling iterations. The analysis kept only TRB sequences whose CDR3 regions were at least seven amino acids long. Diversity was assessed using a clonality score derived from Shannon entropy and using the Gini coefficient. In repertoire networks, the top 5000 CDR3 amino acid sequences were linked whenever an edit distance of one separated two sequences. GLIPH2 predicted antigen specificity groups and MHC restriction for TRB CDR3 amino acid sequences. CDR3 amino acid sequences were matched against VDJdb and McPAS-TCR to flag known CMV, EBV, HIV or tissue antigen associations. Pre-ART, post-ART and control groups were compared with Wilcoxon signed-rank tests and Holm-Bonferroni correction. This immuneACCESS table, as held by TCRdb, lists in-frame sequences with V and J called but not all clones. Of the missing ones, under half trace to an unresolved V gene in checked studies; the others have no known cause. The DNA gave D and trimming, while V, J and clone size come from that table. The sample table holds 10,000 to 15,000 clones, of which around 77% were seen once. The ten largest clonotypes hold about 13% of the sample.

The CDR3 runs 17 amino acids, cysteine and phenylalanine included. Only CDR3 DNA remains: 51 bases, in frame from the first base. The receptor comes from a young woman with HIV. The sequencing used unsorted PBMCs, collected 1.3 years after starting antiretroviral therapy. The chain uses TRBV21-1 and TRBJ1-3; TRBD1, the table's D call, was not compared with the DNA. TRBV21-1 constitutes a pseudogene. The CDR3 reads CASNKGADRGAGNTIYF. The bases read TGTGCCAGCAACAAGGGAGCCGACAGGGGAGCTGGAAACACCATATATTTT.